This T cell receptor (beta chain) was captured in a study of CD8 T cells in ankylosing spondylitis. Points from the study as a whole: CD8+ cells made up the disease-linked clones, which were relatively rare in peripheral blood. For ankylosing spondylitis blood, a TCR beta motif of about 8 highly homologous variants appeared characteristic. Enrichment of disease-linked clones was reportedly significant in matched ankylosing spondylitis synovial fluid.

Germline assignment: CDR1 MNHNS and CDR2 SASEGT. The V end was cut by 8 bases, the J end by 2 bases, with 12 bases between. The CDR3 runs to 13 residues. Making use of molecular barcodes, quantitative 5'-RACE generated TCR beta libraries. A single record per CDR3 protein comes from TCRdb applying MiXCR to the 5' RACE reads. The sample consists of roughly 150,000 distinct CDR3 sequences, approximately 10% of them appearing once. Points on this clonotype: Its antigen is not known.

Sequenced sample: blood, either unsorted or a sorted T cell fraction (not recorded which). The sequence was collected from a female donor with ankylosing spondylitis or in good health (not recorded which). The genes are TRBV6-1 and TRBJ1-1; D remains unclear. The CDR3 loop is CASALRSNTEAFF. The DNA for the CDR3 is TGTGCCAGCGCCCTGAGGAGTAACACTGAAGCTTTCTTT.